This T cell receptor (beta chain) was documented in a study of T-cell memory formation after mild COVID-19. Turning to the study itself: TCR clustering was largely donor specific.

Study-level results: Clones contracting over day 15 to 85 were CD4/CD8 balanced, with later expanders leaning CD4+.

This clonotype appeared a few times. Its antigen is currently unknown. MiXCR was run by TCRdb on the 5' RACE reads, yielding one entry per CDR3 protein. This table holds 380,000 or so distinct CDR3 sequences, around 13% found once. CDR3 length equals 13 residues. Trimming took 3 bases from V and 4 from J, leaving 12 bases between them. Per germline, CDR1 DFQATT and CDR2 SNEGSKA (reference sequence). The J gene is TRBJ1-1, the V gene TRBV20-1; D remains ambiguous. The sequencing sample was made of PBMCs or a T cell subset sorted from them (not recorded which). The origin of this receptor is a man between 18 and 35 years old who had mild COVID-19 (a few samples of this study predate the infection). Cell type and time point are not known. CDR3 protein: CSARGRRTTEAFF. In DNA form, the CDR3 reads TGCAGTGCTAGGGGCAGACGAACCACTGAAGCTTTCTTT.